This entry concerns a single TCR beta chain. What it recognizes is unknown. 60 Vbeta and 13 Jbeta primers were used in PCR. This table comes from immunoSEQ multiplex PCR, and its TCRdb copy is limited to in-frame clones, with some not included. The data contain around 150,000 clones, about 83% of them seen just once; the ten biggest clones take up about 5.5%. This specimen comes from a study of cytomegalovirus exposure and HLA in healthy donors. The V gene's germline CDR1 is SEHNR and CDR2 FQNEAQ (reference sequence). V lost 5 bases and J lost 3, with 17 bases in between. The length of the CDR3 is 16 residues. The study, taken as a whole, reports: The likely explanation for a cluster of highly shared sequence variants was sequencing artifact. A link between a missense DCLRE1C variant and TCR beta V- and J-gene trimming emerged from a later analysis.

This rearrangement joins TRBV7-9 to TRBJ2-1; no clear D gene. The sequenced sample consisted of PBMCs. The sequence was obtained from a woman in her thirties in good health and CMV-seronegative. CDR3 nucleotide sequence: TGTGCCAGCAGCCCCGTCTTCCAGGCGAACTACAATGAGCAGTTCTTC. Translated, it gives CASSPVFQANYNEQFF.